This T cell receptor (beta chain) was observed in a study of blood T cell repertoires in COVID-19. The wider study: Samples of COVID-19 (acute and convalescent) were obtained from the United States, Italy and Spain.

Source study methods: For nucleated cells, counts were estimated from reference gene primer amplification. Sequencing was performed with immunoSEQ multiplex PCR; in TCRdb, only in-frame clones are kept and a portion is missing. V, J and clone size were drawn from that table, and D and trimming were deduced from the DNA. Among 200,000 to 250,000 clones listed, roughly 81% were seen once. V was pared by 4 bases and J by 1 base, with 16 bases between. There are 16 residues in the CDR3. Looked up from germline, CDR1 is LGHDT and CDR2 is YNNKEL (reference sequence). Seattle-derived patients entered the study during active infection and were followed longitudinally.

This chain joins TRBV3-1 (or the pseudogene TRBV3-2) and TRBJ1-1; D is uncertain. Specimen: peripheral blood. The clonotype was recovered from a woman of 80 years or more with COVID-19, enrolled during active disease. CDR3 region: CASSLEAGLGNTEAFF. The CDR3 DNA reads as TGTGCCAGCAGCCTGGAGGCGGGCTTGGGGAACACTGAAGCTTTCTTT.